Below, one T cell receptor (beta chain) is given with its context. As originally analysed: For nucleated cells, counts were estimated from reference gene primer amplification. TCRdb's table, derived via immunoSEQ multiplex PCR, lists solely in-frame clones and lacks some. D and trimming were read from the DNA, whereas the V and J calls and clone size are those reported in that table. The sample carries 15,000 to 20,000 clones, approximately 89% recorded once. These data originate in a study of blood T cell repertoires in COVID-19. Study at large: The analysed material was cDNA or gDNA that came from T cells, B-cell-depleted T cells, or PBMCs.

The CDR3 is 15 amino acids. Germline V lookup: CDR1 ENHRY, CDR2 SYGVKD. V was shortened by 3 bases and J by 6 bases, with 14 bases between the two germline ends. The specimen was peripheral blood. This sequence was found in a human donor in a cohort sampled during active COVID-19. This chain joins TRBV10-3 and TRBJ1-4; possible D gene TRBD1, 6 bases. Here the CDR3 reads CAISESGGPYEKLFF. CDR3 nucleotide sequence: TGTGCCATCAGTGAATCTGGGGGCCCTTATGAAAAACTGTTTTTT.